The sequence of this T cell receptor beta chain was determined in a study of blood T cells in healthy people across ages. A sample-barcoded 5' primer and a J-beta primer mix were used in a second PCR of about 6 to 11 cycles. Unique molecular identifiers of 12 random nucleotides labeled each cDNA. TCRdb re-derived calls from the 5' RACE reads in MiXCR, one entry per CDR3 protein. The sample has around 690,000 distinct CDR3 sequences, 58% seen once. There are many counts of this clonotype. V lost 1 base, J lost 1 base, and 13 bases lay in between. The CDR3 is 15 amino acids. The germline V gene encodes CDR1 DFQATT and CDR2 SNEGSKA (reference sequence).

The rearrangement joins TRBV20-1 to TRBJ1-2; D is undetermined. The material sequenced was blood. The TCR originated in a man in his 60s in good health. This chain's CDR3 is CSARGLGRINYGYTF. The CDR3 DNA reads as TGCAGTGCTAGAGGACTCGGGCGGATTAACTATGGCTACACCTTC.